This passage covers 8 T cell receptor beta chains from one sample sequenced in a study of CD8+ T cells in alopecia areata. As the sequencing template, cDNA was produced by extracting RNA and reverse transcribing it. Libraries were prepared by immunoSEQ multiplex PCR; TCRdb keeps only in-frame clonotypes and omits some of them. The sample contains over 100,000 clones, about 50% of which appear only once. The treatment: oral pan-JAK inhibitor, 5-10 mg twice daily. The sequenced sample was CD4+ T cells sorted from blood, obtained at week 4, from a patient treated with tofacitinib. The receptors come from a human donor with alopecia areata.

The chain has TRBV5-1 and TRBJ2-1, with D perhaps matching TRBD1 (5 bases). Per the germline V gene, CDR1 is SGHRS and CDR2 is YFSETQ. This CDR3 is built from 14 residues. The V end was cut by 4 bases, the J end by 5 bases, with 13 bases between. The CDR3, as DNA: TGCGCCAGCAGCCAGGGCCAGCCGGACAATGAGCAGTTCTTC. Its protein product is CASSQGQPDNEQFF.

There are a few counts of this clone. The V and J genes are TRBV6-5 and TRBJ2-7; possibly TRBD2 for D (7 bases). Germline CDR1 is MNHEY and CDR2 is SVGAGI. Trimming took off 6 bases at V and 13 bases at J, with 25 bases between the two ends. The CDR3 contains 14 residues. The CDR3 region is CASRPWTAGSPEYF. The CDR3 DNA is TGTGCCAGCAGGCCCTGGACAGCGGGGTCCCCAGAATACTTC.

The rearrangement joins TRBV5-6 to TRBJ1-2; unclear D gene. V lost 2 bases and J lost 0, with 8 bases in between. CDR1 SGHDT and CDR2 YYEEEE come from the germline V gene. This CDR3 spans 14 amino acids. CDR3 amino acids: CASSFLQSNYGYTF. As DNA, the CDR3 is TGTGCCAGCAGCTTTCTACAGTCTAACTATGGCTACACCTTC.

On this clone itself: Since no conserved phenylalanine or tryptophan closes the CDR3, a read error is the likely cause. Because the CDR3's place on the DNA is in doubt, the DNA is left out and the CDR3 is given as listed by TCRdb. The chain couples TRBV5-4 to TRBJ2-3; the table's D call TRBD2 went unverified against the DNA. The CDR3 region is 13 residues in length, termini included. Per the germline V gene, CDR1 is SGHNT and CDR2 is YYREEE (reference sequence). The CDR3 reads CASSSLTSGHEAS.

V and J are TRBV5-8 and TRBJ2-6; TRBD1 aligns across 7 bases. The germline V gene has CDR1 SGHTS and CDR2 YDEGEE. CDR3 length: 16 amino acids. Trimming took 3 bases from V and 1 from J; bases not matched to a gene: 4. CDR3 nucleotides: TGTGCCAGCAGCTCCTTCAGGGGGTCTGGGGCCAACGTCCTGACTTTC. Translated: CASSSFRGSGANVLTF.

The V call is TRBV4-1, the J call TRBJ1-2; D perhaps matches TRBD1 (5 bases). This CDR3 region has 14 residues. V was clipped by 4 bases and J by 14 bases, with 23 bases between them. Germline loops: CDR1 MGHRA, CDR2 YSYEKL. The CDR3 nucleotides read TGCGCCAGCAGCCCCCTGGGGATCCATTGGGGGAGGACCTTC. This codes for CASSPLGIHWGRTF.

This clone was seen only a few times. The chain has TRBV5-1 and TRBJ1-2, with 7 bases lining up with TRBD1. This CDR3 contains 14 residues. Germline V gene sequence: CDR1 SGHRS, CDR2 YFSETQ. Trimming cost V 5 bases and J 2 bases; bases outside gene matches: 6. CDR3 nucleotides: TGCGCCAGCAGGCCGGGACAGTCAAACTATGGCTACACCTTC. Translation: CASRPGQSNYGYTF.

This chain uses TRBV29-1 with TRBJ1-4, with 7 positions matching TRBD1. Germline lookup yields CDR1 SQVTM and CDR2 ANQGSEA. J was trimmed by 6 bases and V by 8 bases; bases with no gene match: 9. This CDR3 region has 13 residues. This CDR3 reads CSPTGTAYEKLFF. The CDR3 coding sequence is TGCAGCCCTACCGGGACAGCCTATGAAAAACTGTTTTTT. Drawing the rest from reference TRBV29-1 and TRBJ1-4, the complete variable domain is SAVISQKPSRDICQRGTSLTIQCQVDSQVTMMFWYRQQPGQSLTLIATANQGSEATYESGFVIDKFPISRPNLTFSTLTVSNMSPEDSSIYLCSPTGTAYEKLFFGSGTQLSVL.